The T cell receptor beta chain under discussion was sequenced for a study of shared clonotypes between healthy human individuals. CDR3 length: 13 residues. Germline lookup yields CDR1 KGHSH and CDR2 LQKENI. Trimming left V 6 bases short and J 9 bases short, with 15 bases between. Every subset's genomic DNA went evenly onto several immunoSEQ plates. Some clones are missing from TCRdb's copy, which holds only in-frame ones; the method was immunoSEQ multiplex PCR. Here the sample spans about 470,000 clones, roughly 77% being singletons. A word on this clone: Its antigen remains unknown.

Study results and caveats: Donors were few, which limited the genetic and exposure-history diversity represented. Sharing of clonotypes among donors was expected to vary with sequencing depth. Only blood was sampled; tissue repertoires likely differ.

J is TRBJ2-1 and V is TRBV18; a possible D gene is TRBD2 (6 bases). The specimen sequenced was PBMCs. The receptor's source is a middle-aged woman in good health. Some clones in this sample may be carry-over from other donors' samples. The CDR3 nucleotides read TGTGCCAGCTCGCAGACTAGTCAGGTTGAGCAGTTCTTC. Protein sequence: CASSQTSQVEQFF.